This TCR beta chain appears in the sequencing data of a study of graft-versus-host responses after intestinal transplantation. A remark on this clone: The antigen is undetermined.

Libraries were prepared by immunoSEQ multiplex PCR; TCRdb keeps only in-frame clonotypes and omits some of them. The sample yields tens of thousands of clones, 94% seen once. The germline V gene has CDR1 MDHEN and CDR2 SYDVKM. The CDR3 spans 15 residues. Unmatched junction bases numbered 7, after V lost 6 bases and J lost 7 bases. This chain uses TRBV28 with TRBJ1-5; 12 bases line up with TRBD1. The source material was unstimulated CD4+ T cells sorted from spleen or lymph node cells, sampled before transplant. This TCR was recovered from a human donor who was the organ donor for an intestinal transplant. The CDR3 nucleotides read TGTGCCAGCAGCCTGGGACAGGGGGCTGGCCAGCCCCAGCATTTT. Translated, it gives CASSLGQGAGQPQHF.